The TCR beta chain under discussion was sequenced for a study of neurological immune-mediated disorders. The time point is: longitudinal time-point 2. This clonotype has ten or more counts. Via MiXCR, TCRdb re-called the 5' RACE reads, giving one row per CDR3 protein. The data hold over 75,000 distinct CDR3 sequences, with over 4.5% observed a single time. V lost 2 bases to trimming and J lost 5 bases, with 16 bases between them. CDR1 is LNHNV, CDR2 YYDKDF, per germline (reference sequence). CDR3 size: 16 residues. Sequenced sample: PBMCs. V is TRBV15 and J is TRBJ2-1, with D perhaps TRBD2 (5 bases). This sequence originates from a woman between 55 and 75 years old with multiple sclerosis. CDR3 amino acids: CATSRSPGVTDNEQFF. CDR3 DNA: TGTGCCACCAGCAGATCCCCCGGGGTTACGGACAATGAGCAGTTCTTC.